This TCR beta chain was found in a study of beta chain features in type 1 diabetes. Study findings and constraints: TCRB rearrangement may or may not be influenced by HLA type; here this remained unresolved. Within each of all four CD4+ subsets, Type 1 diabetes patients had TCRB CDR3s that were moderately but significantly shorter. PCR could preferentially amplify shorter templates, alike in patients and controls. Within the patient group, naive, central memory and Treg TCRB repertoires appeared more similar to each other than within healthy donors.

There are a few counts of this clone. The antigen is undetermined. CDR1 SGHDT and CDR2 YYEEEE come from the germline V gene. The CDR3 spans 13 residues. Trimming cost V 5 bases and J 5 bases, with 13 bases left between them. The sequenced template was cDNA made from the entire isolated RNA. Generated by immunoSEQ multiplex PCR, the TCRdb table keeps only in-frame clones and is missing some. The profile shows 25,000 to 30,000 clones, roughly 61% of them singletons. The clonotype was recovered from a woman aged 25 to 45 with type 1 diabetes. The material sequenced was Tregs from blood. V and J are TRBV5-6 and TRBJ1-2, with unresolved D. The CDR3 sequence: CASRRPGNYGYTF. The CDR3, as DNA: TGTGCCAGCAGGCGTCCGGGTAATTATGGCTACACCTTC.